These 24 T cell receptor beta chains came from one sample sequenced in a study of blood T cell repertoires in COVID-19. TCRdb's table, derived via immunoSEQ multiplex PCR, lists solely in-frame clones and lacks some. The table has around 28,000 clones, 89% seen once; the top ten hold roughly 2.7%. Material: peripheral blood. These receptors were taken from a human donor in a cohort sampled during active COVID-19.

The rearrangement joins TRBV11-1 to TRBJ2-3; D perhaps matches TRBD1 (5 bases). Trimming pared 1 base from V and 4 bases from J, leaving 15 bases between. The CDR3 contains 16 residues. From germline, CDR1 is SGHAT and CDR2 FQDESV (reference sequence). CDR3 amino acids: CASSLVRGRFADTQYF. For the CDR3, the DNA is TGTGCCAGCAGCTTAGTTAGGGGCCGTTTTGCAGATACGCAGTATTTT.

This rearrangement joins TRBV13 to TRBJ1-2; TRBD1 agrees at 8 bases. The CDR3 runs 13 residues. The trim removed 5 bases at V and 3 bases at J, leaving 2 bases unmatched. CDR1 is PRHDT, CDR2 FYEKMQ, per germline (reference sequence). This CDR3 reads CASSPQGDYGYTF. Written as DNA, the CDR3 is TGTGCCAGCAGCCCACAGGGGGACTATGGCTACACCTTC. The variable domain in full, with the rest retrieved from reference TRBV13 and TRBJ1-2, is AAGVIQSPRHLIKEKRETATLKCYPIPRHDTVYWYQQGPGQDPQFLISFYEKMQSDKGSIPDRFSAQQFSDYHSELNMSSLELGDSALYFCASSPQGDYGYTFGSGTRLTVV.

The CDR3 is CASSLGQASGANVLTF. DNA of the CDR3: TGCGCCAGCAGCTTGGGACAGGCCTCTGGGGCCAACGTCCTGACTTTC. The rearrangement links TRBV5-1 to TRBJ2-6, with a possible D match to TRBD1 (6 bases). Deletions cut 0 bases from V and 0 bases from J, with 7 bases between. The CDR3 totals 16 residues. Germline CDR1 SGHRS, CDR2 YFSETQ.

This clone was seen once. This chain links TRBV27 with TRBJ2-2; no reliable D call. CDR3 size: 14 residues. Germline V gene sequence: CDR1 MNHEY, CDR2 SMNVEV (reference sequence). Trimming took off 2 bases at V and 3 bases at J, with 7 bases between the two ends. This CDR3 reads CASSLSRYTGELFF. DNA of the CDR3: TGTGCCAGCAGTTTAAGTAGATACACCGGGGAGCTGTTTTTT.

The chain has TRBV9 and TRBJ1-5, with 7 nucleotides matching TRBD1. Germline-derived CDR1 and CDR2 are SGDLS and YYNGEE. This CDR3 is built from 15 residues. V shed 0 bases and J 7 bases; nucleotides not matched to a gene: 7. In nucleotides, the CDR3 is TGTGCCAGCAGCGTAGGTGTGGCAGGGGGACAGCCCCAGCATTTT. This encodes CASSVGVAGGQPQHF.

V gene TRBV3-1 (or the pseudogene TRBV3-2) combines with J gene TRBJ1-4; the D is unclear. This CDR3 has 15 amino acids. V lost 4 bases and J 4 bases, leaving 13 bases between the germline ends. The V gene's germline CDR1 is LGHDT and CDR2 YNNKEL (reference sequence). The CDR3: CASSPRHGLNEKLFF. The CDR3 bases are TGTGCCAGCAGCCCCCGACACGGCCTTAATGAAAAACTGTTTTTT.

The chain is built from TRBV4-1 and TRBJ1-6, with a possible D match to TRBD1 (5 bases). The CDR3 is 15 residues long. Trimming took 1 base from V and 10 from J, leaving 14 bases between them. CDR1 MGHRA and CDR2 YSYEKL come from the germline V gene. The CDR3 sequence: CASSQGGSPWSPLHF. In DNA form, the CDR3 reads TGCGCCAGCAGCCAAGGGGGCAGCCCCTGGTCACCCCTCCACTTT.

This clone was found once. V is TRBV7-2 and J is TRBJ2-3; D uncertain. Trimming stripped 5 bases from V and 2 bases from J, with 14 bases between. The CDR3 covers 15 residues. CDR1 is SGHTA, CDR2 FQGNSA, per germline. CDR3 sequence reads: CASSLGRGYTDTQYF. As DNA, the CDR3 is TGTGCCAGCAGCCTTGGAAGAGGTTACACAGATACGCAGTATTTT. The whole variable domain, remainder taken from reference TRBV7-2 and TRBJ2-3, is GAGVSQSPSNKVTEKGKDVELRCDPISGHTALYWYRQSLGQGLEFLIYFQGNSAPDKSGLPSDRFSAERTGGSVSTLTIQRTQQEDSAVYLCASSLGRGYTDTQYFGPGTRLTVL.

V is TRBV19 and J is TRBJ1-2, with a weak D call TRBD1 (6 bases). Looked up from germline, CDR1 is LNHDA and CDR2 is SQIVND (reference sequence). Trimming pared 0 bases from V and 8 bases from J, leaving 16 bases between. This CDR3 spans 15 amino acids. For the CDR3, the DNA is TGTGCCAGTAGTATAGACCCCGGGACCAGGGGCGGCTACACCTTC. Its translation is CASSIDPGTRGGYTF.

The rearrangement links TRBV3-1 (or the pseudogene TRBV3-2) to TRBJ1-5; a weak D match, TRBD1 (6 bases). V was trimmed by 0 bases and J by 12 bases, leaving 12 bases between them. This CDR3 contains 13 residues. CDR1 LGHDT and CDR2 YNNKEL come from the germline V gene (reference sequence). CDR3 nucleotides: TGTGCCAGCAGCCAAGACCAGGACAGTCGCCAGCATTTT. Its translation: CASSQDQDSRQHF.

The V gene is TRBV2, the J gene TRBJ1-2; no reliable D call. CDR1 is SNHLY, CDR2 FYNNEI, per germline. The V gene lost 2 bases and the J gene lost 7 bases, with 14 bases spanning the gap. This CDR3 is built from 14 residues. CDR3 nucleotide sequence: TGTGCCAGCAGTGAATATGAACACATCCCTGGCTACACCTTC. It encodes CASSEYEHIPGYTF.

The V gene is TRBV29-1, the J gene TRBJ2-5; 7 bases align to TRBD1. Germline-derived CDR1 and CDR2 are SQVTM and ANQGSEA. The CDR3 spans 13 residues. V shed 4 bases, J shed 3 bases, and the junction held 5 bases outside the gene matches. The CDR3: CSVGRGRKETQYF. The CDR3 DNA reads TGCAGCGTTGGAAGGGGGCGAAAAGAGACCCAGTACTTC. Filled out from reference TRBV29-1 and TRBJ2-5, the complete variable domain reads SAVISQKPSRDICQRGTSLTIQCQVDSQVTMMFWYRQQPGQSLTLIATANQGSEATYESGFVIDKFPISRPNLTFSTLTVSNMSPEDSSIYLCSVGRGRKETQYFGPGTRLLVL.

The chain is built from TRBV10-3 and TRBJ2-3; no clear D. Germline V gene lookup returns CDR1 ENHRY and CDR2 SYGVKD. This CDR3 spans 15 amino acids. V was trimmed by 7 bases and J by 2 bases, leaving 16 bases between them. As DNA, the CDR3 is TGTGCCATCAAACAGACAAATCCCTCCACAGATACGCAGTATTTT. Translation: CAIKQTNPSTDTQYF.

The V gene is TRBV7-9, the J gene TRBJ1-1; D possibly corresponds to TRBD1 (5 bases). Looked up from germline, CDR1 is SEHNR and CDR2 is FQNEAQ (reference sequence). This CDR3 contains 14 residues. Trimming left V 10 bases short and J 0 bases short, with 15 bases between. The chain's CDR3 is CATSTAVMNTEAFF. CDR3 nucleotide sequence: TGTGCCACCTCGACAGCAGTAATGAACACTGAAGCTTTCTTT.

In its sample, this clone was seen a few times. The chain combines TRBV6-5 with TRBJ1-2, with 7 bases identical to TRBD1. V shed 5 bases and J 6 bases; nucleotides not matched to a gene: 3. The CDR3 is made up of 12 amino acids. CDR1 and CDR2 (germline): MNHEY, SVGAGI. CDR3 coding DNA: TGTGCCAGCAGTACCACAGGGGATGGCTACACCTTC. Translating it yields CASSTTGDGYTF.

The chain joins TRBV5-1 to TRBJ2-5, with 7 bases identical to TRBD1. The CDR3 contains 14 residues. Germline values: CDR1 SGHRS, CDR2 YFSETQ. The junction had 7 bases not matched to a gene; V was cut back by 4 bases and J by 4 bases. CDR3 sequence: CASSDQGVGETQYF. The CDR3, as DNA: TGCGCCAGCAGCGATCAGGGGGTGGGAGAGACCCAGTACTTC.

This clone was seen only a few times. The chain employs TRBV5-4 and TRBJ1-6; a weak D match, TRBD1 (5 bases). The ends were cut back, 0 bases at V and 9 bases at J, with 13 bases in the middle. Germline values: CDR1 SGHNT, CDR2 YYREEE (reference sequence). The CDR3 is 15 residues long. CDR3 nucleotides: TGTGCCAGCAGCTTGGCCCCAGGGATGGTTTCACCCCTCCACTTT. Protein: CASSLAPGMVSPLHF. Filled out from reference TRBV5-4 and TRBJ1-6, the complete variable domain reads ETGVTQSPTHLIKTRGQQVTLRCSSQSGHNTVSWYQQALGQGPQFIFQYYREEENGRGNFPPRFSGLQFPNYSSELNVNALELDDSALYLCASSLAPGMVSPLHFGNGTRLTVT.

The chain uses TRBV6-5 and TRBJ2-5; D is perhaps TRBD2 (5 bases). CDR3 length equals 15 residues. CDR1 is MNHEY and CDR2 is SVGAGI in the germline V gene. V gave up 2 bases and J gave up 7 bases, with 17 bases separating them. This CDR3 reads CASSYGRTPAGTQYF. The CDR3 nucleotides are TGTGCCAGCAGTTACGGCAGGACCCCTGCGGGGACCCAGTACTTC.

The rearrangement uses TRBV5-5 and TRBJ1-2; 12 nucleotides line up with TRBD1. Germline loops: CDR1 SGHKS, CDR2 YYEKEE (reference sequence). V gave up 5 bases and J gave up 8 bases; unmatched junction bases: 13. The CDR3 runs 16 residues. CDR3 coding DNA: TGTGCCAGCAGGTTCCTTCCTGGGGACAGGGGGCGAGGCTACACCTTC. This sequence encodes CASRFLPGDRGRGYTF. The variable domain in full, with the rest retrieved from reference TRBV5-5 and TRBJ1-2, is DAGVTQSPTHLIKTRGQQVTLRCSPISGHKSVSWYQQVLGQGPQFIFQYYEKEERGRGNFPDRFSARQFPNYSSELNVNALLLGDSALYLCASRFLPGDRGRGYTFGSGTRLTVV.

The chain is built from TRBV5-1 and TRBJ2-5, with 8 bases that match TRBD1. There are 15 residues in the CDR3. The V gene end was trimmed by 3 bases and the J gene end by 2 bases; junction bases not matched to a gene: 6. Looked up from germline, CDR1 is SGHRS and CDR2 is YFSETQ. The CDR3 DNA reads TGCGCCAGCAGCTCCAATACAGGGGGGCAAGAGACCCAGTACTTC. Protein sequence: CASSSNTGGQETQYF.

The chain employs TRBV24-1 and TRBJ2-3; tentatively, D is TRBD2 (7 bases). The CDR3 loop spans 17 amino acids. Germline V gene lookup returns CDR1 KGHDR and CDR2 SFDVKD. V lost 3 bases and J lost 0, with 15 bases in between. The CDR3 loop is CATSDPGGGTSTDTQYF. The CDR3 DNA reads TGTGCCACCAGTGATCCTGGGGGGGGCACGAGCACAGATACGCAGTATTTT.

The chain joins TRBV7-6 to TRBJ2-7, with TRBD1 identical over 7 bases. There are 13 residues in the CDR3. V dropped 7 bases and J dropped 1; count of bases not matched to a gene: 4. Germline CDR1 SGHVS, CDR2 FNYEAQ. The CDR3 loop reads CASTRGQSYEQYF. The CDR3 DNA sequence: TGTGCCAGCACCCGGGGACAGTCCTACGAGCAGTACTTC.

V and J are TRBV2 and TRBJ2-7, with D perhaps TRBD1 (5 bases). Trimming cost V 3 bases and J 5 bases, with 14 bases left between them. The CDR3 extends over 14 amino acids. Germline V lookup: CDR1 SNHLY, CDR2 FYNNEI. The CDR3 loop is CASSDFQGINEQYF. The DNA for the CDR3 is TGTGCCAGCAGTGATTTTCAGGGTATTAACGAGCAGTACTTC.

The CDR3 nucleotides are TGTGCCAGCAGTGATCCAGGGGGAGGAAACACCATATATTTT. Translating gives CASSDPGGGNTIYF. The V gene is TRBV6-1, the J gene TRBJ1-3, with 7 bases identical to TRBD1. There are 14 residues in the CDR3. Unmatched junction bases numbered 3, after V lost 3 bases and J lost 4 bases. Germline values: CDR1 MNHNS, CDR2 SASEGT.